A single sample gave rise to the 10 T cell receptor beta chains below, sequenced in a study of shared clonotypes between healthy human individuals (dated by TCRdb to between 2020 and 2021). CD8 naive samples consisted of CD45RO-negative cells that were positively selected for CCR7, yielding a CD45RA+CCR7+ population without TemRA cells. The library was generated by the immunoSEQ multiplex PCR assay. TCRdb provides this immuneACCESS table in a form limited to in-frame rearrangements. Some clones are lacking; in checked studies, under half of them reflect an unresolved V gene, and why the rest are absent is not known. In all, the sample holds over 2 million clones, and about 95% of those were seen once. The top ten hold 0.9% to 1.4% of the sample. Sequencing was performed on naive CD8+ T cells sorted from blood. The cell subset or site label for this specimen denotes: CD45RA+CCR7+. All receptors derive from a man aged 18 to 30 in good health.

DNA of the CDR3: TGCGCCAGCAGCTTGCTTGAGCGGGAAGGAGATACGCAGTATTTT. It specifies CASSLLEREGDTQYF. The chain employs TRBV5-1 and TRBJ2-3; 7 bases align to TRBD2. Germline trimming cut 1 base from V and 5 bases from J; bases unmatched to any gene: 7. Germline V gene sequence: CDR1 SGHRS, CDR2 YFSETQ. The CDR3 totals 15 residues.

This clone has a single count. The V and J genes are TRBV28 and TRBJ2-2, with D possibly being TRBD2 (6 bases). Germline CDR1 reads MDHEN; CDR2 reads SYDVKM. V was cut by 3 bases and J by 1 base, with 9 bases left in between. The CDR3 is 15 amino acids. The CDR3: CASSLFGGNTGELFF. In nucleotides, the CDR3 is TGTGCCAGCAGTTTGTTCGGGGGGAACACCGGGGAGCTGTTTTTT.

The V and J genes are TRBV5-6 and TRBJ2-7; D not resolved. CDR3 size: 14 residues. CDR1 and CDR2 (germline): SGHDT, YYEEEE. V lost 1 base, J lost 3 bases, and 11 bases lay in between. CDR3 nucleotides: TGTGCCAGCAGCTTGTTAGGGTTGGACTACGAGCAGTACTTC. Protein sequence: CASSLLGLDYEQYF.

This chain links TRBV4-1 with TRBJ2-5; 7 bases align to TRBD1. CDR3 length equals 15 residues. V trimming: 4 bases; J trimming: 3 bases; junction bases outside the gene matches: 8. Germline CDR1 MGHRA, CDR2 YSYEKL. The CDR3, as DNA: TGCGCCAGCAGCCCCTTCGAAGGGACAGAAGAGACCCAGTACTTC. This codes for CASSPFEGTEETQYF.

CDR3 in DNA: TGTGCCAGCAGCTTAGAACAGGGGGGAAGCTACGAGCAGTACTTC. It codes for CASSLEQGGSYEQYF. This chain joins TRBV7-2 and TRBJ2-7, with TRBD1 matching 8 bases. Germline trimming cut 1 base from V and 3 bases from J; bases unmatched to any gene: 5. CDR3 size: 15 residues. The germline V gene encodes CDR1 SGHTA and CDR2 FQGNSA.

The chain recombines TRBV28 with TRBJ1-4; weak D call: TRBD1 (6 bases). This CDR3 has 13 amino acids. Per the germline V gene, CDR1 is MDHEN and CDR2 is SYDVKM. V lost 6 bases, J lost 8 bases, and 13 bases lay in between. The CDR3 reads CASRDGGLEKLFF. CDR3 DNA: TGTGCCAGCAGGGATGGGGGCTTGGAAAAACTGTTTTTT.

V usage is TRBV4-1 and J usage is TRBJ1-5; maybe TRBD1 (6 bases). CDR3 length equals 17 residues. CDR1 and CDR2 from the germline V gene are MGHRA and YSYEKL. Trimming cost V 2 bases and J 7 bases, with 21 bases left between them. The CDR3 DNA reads TGCGCCAGCAGCCAAACGGACAGTTGGGGGATAAGGCAGCCCCAGCATTTT. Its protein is CASSQTDSWGIRQPQHF.

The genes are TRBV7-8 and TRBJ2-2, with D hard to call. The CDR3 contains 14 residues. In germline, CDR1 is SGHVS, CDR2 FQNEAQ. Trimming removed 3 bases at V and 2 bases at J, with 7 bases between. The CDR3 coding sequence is TGTGCCAGCAGCTTTAGTCCTAACACCGGGGAGCTGTTTTTT. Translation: CASSFSPNTGELFF.

In DNA, the CDR3 is TGTGCCAGCTCACCACCGGGGGCTTTACAGGTAGGATATCAAAAACTGTTTTTT. Translating gives CASSPPGALQVGYQKLFF. The chain has TRBV18 and TRBJ1-4; possible D gene TRBD1, 6 bases. The CDR3 sequence is 18 residues long. Germline V gene data show CDR1 as KGHSH and CDR2 as LQKENI. V was shortened by 0 bases and J by 9 bases, with 23 bases between the two germline ends.

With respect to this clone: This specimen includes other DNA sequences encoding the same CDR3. The chain's CDR3 is CASSYSRDGYTF. The CDR3 nucleotides are TGTGCCAGCAGTTACTCGAGGGATGGCTACACCTTC. This chain uses TRBV6-6 with TRBJ1-2, with D uncertain. The CDR3 is 12 amino acids. V was pared by 0 bases and J by 6 bases, with 5 bases between. Germline V lookup: CDR1 MNHNY, CDR2 SVGAGI (reference sequence).